Each of the 4 T cell receptor beta chains below was sequenced from the same sample in a study of cytomegalovirus exposure and HLA in healthy donors. Clones were sequenced by immunoSEQ multiplex PCR, and TCRdb holds only the in-frame ones, with some missing. The data hold 150,000 to 200,000 clones, with roughly 90% observed a single time. The sequencing input was PBMCs. All receptors derive from a young man in good health and CMV-seropositive.

This clone was recorded once. The V and J genes are TRBV5-5 and TRBJ2-3; 12 bases align to TRBD2. From germline, CDR1 is SGHKS and CDR2 YYEKEE (reference sequence). The length of the CDR3 is 19 residues. The ends lost 4 bases at V and 0 bases at J; junction bases unmatched: 12. CDR3 nucleotides: TGTGCCAGCAGCCGCAAAGGACTAGCGGGATCCGGAAGCACAGATACGCAGTATTTT. Its translation is CASSRKGLAGSGSTDTQYF.

The V and J genes are TRBV7-3 and TRBJ2-7; 7 bases match TRBD2. There are 13 residues in the CDR3. Trimming removed 6 bases from V and 3 bases from J; junction bases left unmatched: 5. Germline CDR1 reads SGHTA; CDR2 reads FQGTGA. CDR3 sequence: CASSSGPNYEQYF. The CDR3, as DNA: TGTGCCAGCAGTAGCGGGCCTAACTACGAGCAGTACTTC. Using reference TRBV7-3 and TRBJ2-7 for the parts outside the CDR3, the full variable domain is GAGVSQTPSNKVTEKGKYVELRCDPISGHTALYWYRQSLGQGPEFLIYFQGTGAADDSGLPNDRFFAVRPEGSVSTLKIQRTERGDSAVYLCASSSGPNYEQYFGPGTRLTVT.

This chain uses TRBV1 with TRBJ1-4. TRBV1 is a documented pseudogene. There are 16 residues in the CDR3. Here the CDR3 reads CTSSLIRPRANEKLFF. Here the CDR3 DNA reads TGCACCAGCAGCCTAATTAGGCCGCGGGCTAATGAAAAACTGTTTTTT.

This chain uses TRBV6-5 with TRBJ1-2; 7 bases map to TRBD1. This CDR3 spans 14 amino acids. The junction had 9 bases not matched to a gene; V was cut back by 5 bases and J by 6 bases. Germline loops: CDR1 MNHEY, CDR2 SVGAGI. Here the CDR3 reads CASSRDSRLHGYTF. The CDR3 region has the DNA TGTGCCAGCAGTCGGGACAGCCGACTGCATGGCTACACCTTC.